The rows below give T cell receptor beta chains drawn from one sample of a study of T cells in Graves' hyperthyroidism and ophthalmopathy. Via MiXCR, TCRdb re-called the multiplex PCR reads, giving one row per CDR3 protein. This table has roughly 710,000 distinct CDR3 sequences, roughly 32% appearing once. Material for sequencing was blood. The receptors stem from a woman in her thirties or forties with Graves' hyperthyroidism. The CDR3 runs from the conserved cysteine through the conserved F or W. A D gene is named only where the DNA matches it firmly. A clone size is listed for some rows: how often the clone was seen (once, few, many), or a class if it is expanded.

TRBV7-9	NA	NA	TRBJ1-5	CASSPTSGGQGNQPQHF	TGTGCCAGCAGCCCAACTAGCGGGGGGCAGGGCAATCAGCCCCAGCATTTT
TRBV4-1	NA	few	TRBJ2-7	CASSPRRYGTYEQYF	TGCGCCAGCAGCCCAAGAAGGTACGGCACCTACGAGCAGTACTTC
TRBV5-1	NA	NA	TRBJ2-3	CASSVTSTDTQYF	TGCGCCAGCAGCGTCACTAGCACAGATACGCAGTATTTT
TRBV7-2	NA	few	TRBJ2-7	CASSLARGSWGTYEQYF	TGTGCCAGCAGCTTAGCTAGGGGGTCGTGGGGAACCTACGAGCAGTACTTC
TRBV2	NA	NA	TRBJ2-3	CASTNRETDTQYF	TGTGCCAGCACTAACAGGGAGACGGATACGCAGTATTTT
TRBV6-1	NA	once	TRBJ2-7	CASRLTSSSYEQYF	TGTGCCAGCAGACTAACATCGAGCTCCTACGAGCAGTACTTC
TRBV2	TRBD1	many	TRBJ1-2	CASSDSLDRSSRDGYTF	TGTGCCAGCAGTGATTCCTTGGACAGGTCGTCCCGGGACGGCTACACCTTC
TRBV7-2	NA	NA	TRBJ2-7	CASSPEWQGIHEQYF	TGTGCCAGCTCACCAGAGTGGCAGGGAATCCACGAGCAGTACTTC
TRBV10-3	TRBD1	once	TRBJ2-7	CAIRPGQGGSGEQYF	TGTGCCATCAGACCGGGACAGGGGGGGTCTGGCGAGCAGTACTTC
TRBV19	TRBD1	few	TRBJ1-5	CASSISGQGNQPQHF	TGTGCCAGTAGTATAAGCGGACAGGGGAATCAGCCCCAGCATTTT
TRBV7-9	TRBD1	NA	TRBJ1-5	CACSDRVNQPQHF	TGTGCCTGTTCCGACAGGGTCAATCAGCCCCAGCATTTT
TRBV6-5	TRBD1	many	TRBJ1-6	CASSWTTGAHNSPLHF	TGTGCCAGCAGTTGGACGACAGGGGCTCATAATTCACCCCTCCACTTT
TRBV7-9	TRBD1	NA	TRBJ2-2	CASSQDRGVGGELFF	TGTGCCAGCAGCCAGGACAGGGGAGTCGGCGGGGAGCTGTTTTTT
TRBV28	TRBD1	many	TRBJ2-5	CASSLSAGGQETQYF	TGTGCCAGCAGTTTATCAGCAGGGGGACAAGAGACCCAGTACTTC
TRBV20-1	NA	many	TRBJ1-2	CSAKKGPTNYGYTF	TGCAGTGCTAAGAAGGGACCAACTAACTATGGCTACACCTTC
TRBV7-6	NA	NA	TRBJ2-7	CASSPEFSTIYEQYF	TGTGCCAGCAGTCCCGAATTTTCGACCATCTACGAGCAGTACTTC
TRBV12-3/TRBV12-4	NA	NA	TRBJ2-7	CASSLEHSHEQYF	TGTGCCAGCAGTTTGGAGCACTCCCACGAGCAGTACTTC
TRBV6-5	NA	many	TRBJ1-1	CASSHGTEAFF	TGTGCCAGCAGCCACGGGACTGAAGCTTTCTTT
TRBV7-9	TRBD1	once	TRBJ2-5	CASSDRAGGMETQYF	TGTGCCAGCAGCGACAGGGCAGGGGGCATGGAGACCCAGTACTTC
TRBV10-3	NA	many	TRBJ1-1	CAIGARNTEAFF	TGTGCCATCGGGGCGCGAAACACTGAAGCTTTCTTT
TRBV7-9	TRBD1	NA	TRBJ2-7	CASSVGQGGSYEQYF	TGTGCCAGCAGCGTGGGACAGGGTGGATCGTACGAGCAGTACTTC
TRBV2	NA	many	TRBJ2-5	CASTKGRDGTQYF	TGTGCCAGCACTAAGGGCAGGGATGGGACCCAGTACTTC
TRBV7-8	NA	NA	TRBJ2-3	CASSERLVQYF	TGTGCCAGCAGCGAACGTTTGGTGCAGTATTTT
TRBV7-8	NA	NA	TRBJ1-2	CASSLVWGSYYGYTF	TGTGCCAGCAGCTTAGTTTGGGGATCGTATTATGGCTACACCTTC
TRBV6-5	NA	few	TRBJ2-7	CASSYGQEFYEQYF	TGTGCCAGCAGTTACGGGCAGGAGTTCTACGAGCAGTACTTC
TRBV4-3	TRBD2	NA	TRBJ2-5	CASRTRTSGRGETQYF	TGCGCCAGCCGCACCCGGACTAGCGGGAGAGGGGAGACCCAGTACTTC
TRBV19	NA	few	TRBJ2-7	CASSIVYREAYEQYF	TGTGCCAGTAGTATAGTGTACAGGGAGGCCTACGAGCAGTACTTC
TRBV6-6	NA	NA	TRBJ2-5	CASSLGAQEAQYF	TGTGCCAGCAGTTTAGGGGCGCAAGAGGCCCAGTACTTC
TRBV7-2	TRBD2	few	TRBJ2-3	CASSLYLAGGTDTQYF	TGTGCCAGCAGCTTATATCTCGCGGGAGGCACAGATACGCAGTATTTT
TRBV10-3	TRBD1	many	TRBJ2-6	CAISESEVWDRSQLGGANVLTF	TGTGCCATCAGTGAGTCGGAGGTTTGGGACAGATCTCAGTTGGGTGGGGCCAACGTCCTGACTTTC
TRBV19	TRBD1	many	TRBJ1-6	CASSLGQVGSPLHF	TGTGCCAGTAGCCTTGGACAGGTCGGATCACCCCTCCACTTT
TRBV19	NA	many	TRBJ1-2	CASRAGEVHGYTF	TGTGCCAGTAGGGCAGGGGAAGTCCATGGCTACACCTTC
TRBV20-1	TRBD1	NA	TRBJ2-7	CSAREGDSVGQYF	TGCAGTGCTAGAGAGGGGGACAGTGTGGGGCAGTACTTC
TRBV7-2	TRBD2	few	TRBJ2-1	CATRYPGGEQFF	TGTGCCACCAGATATCCGGGGGGTGAGCAGTTCTTC
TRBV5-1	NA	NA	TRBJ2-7	CASRGSSTGPGEQYF	TGCGCCAGCAGAGGTAGCTCGACAGGCCCGGGAGAGCAGTACTTC
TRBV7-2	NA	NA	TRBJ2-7	CASSHRDLDGYEQYF	TGTGCCAGCAGCCACCGGGACCTCGATGGGTACGAGCAGTACTTC
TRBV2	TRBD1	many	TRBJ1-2	CASSAGTGVNYGYTF	TGTGCCAGCAGTGCCGGGACAGGGGTGAACTATGGCTACACCTTC
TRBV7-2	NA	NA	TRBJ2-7	CASSFYRDAEEQYF	TGTGCCAGCAGCTTCTACAGGGACGCTGAAGAGCAGTACTTC
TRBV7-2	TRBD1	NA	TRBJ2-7	CASSYAQGAQGEQYF	TGTGCCAGCAGCTACGCTCAGGGGGCGCAGGGTGAGCAGTACTTC
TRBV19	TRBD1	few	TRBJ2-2	CASVSGQGYTGELFF	TGTGCCAGTGTATCGGGACAGGGGTACACCGGGGAGCTGTTTTTT
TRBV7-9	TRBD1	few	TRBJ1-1	CASSANGQGFTEAFF	TGTGCCAGCAGCGCGAACGGACAGGGGTTCACTGAAGCTTTCTTT
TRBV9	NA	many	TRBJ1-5	CASSVDVGQPQHF	TGTGCCAGCAGCGTAGACGTCGGTCAGCCCCAGCATTTT
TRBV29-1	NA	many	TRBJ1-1	CSVTAGTRNTEAFF	TGCAGCGTTACCGCAGGGACGAGGAACACTGAAGCTTTCTTT
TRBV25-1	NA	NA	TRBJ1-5	CARVGAGNQPQHF	TGTGCTAGGGTAGGGGCGGGCAATCAGCCCCAGCATTTT
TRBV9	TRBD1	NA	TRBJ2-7	CASSVGDSGAYEQYF	TGTGCCAGCAGCGTAGGGGACAGCGGAGCCTACGAGCAGTACTTC
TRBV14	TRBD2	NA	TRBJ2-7	CASRAQGLAGYEQYF	TGTGCCAGCAGAGCACAGGGACTAGCGGGTTACGAGCAGTACTTC
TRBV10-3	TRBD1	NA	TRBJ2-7	CAIGTDPYEQYF	TGTGCCATCGGGACAGACCCCTACGAGCAGTACTTC